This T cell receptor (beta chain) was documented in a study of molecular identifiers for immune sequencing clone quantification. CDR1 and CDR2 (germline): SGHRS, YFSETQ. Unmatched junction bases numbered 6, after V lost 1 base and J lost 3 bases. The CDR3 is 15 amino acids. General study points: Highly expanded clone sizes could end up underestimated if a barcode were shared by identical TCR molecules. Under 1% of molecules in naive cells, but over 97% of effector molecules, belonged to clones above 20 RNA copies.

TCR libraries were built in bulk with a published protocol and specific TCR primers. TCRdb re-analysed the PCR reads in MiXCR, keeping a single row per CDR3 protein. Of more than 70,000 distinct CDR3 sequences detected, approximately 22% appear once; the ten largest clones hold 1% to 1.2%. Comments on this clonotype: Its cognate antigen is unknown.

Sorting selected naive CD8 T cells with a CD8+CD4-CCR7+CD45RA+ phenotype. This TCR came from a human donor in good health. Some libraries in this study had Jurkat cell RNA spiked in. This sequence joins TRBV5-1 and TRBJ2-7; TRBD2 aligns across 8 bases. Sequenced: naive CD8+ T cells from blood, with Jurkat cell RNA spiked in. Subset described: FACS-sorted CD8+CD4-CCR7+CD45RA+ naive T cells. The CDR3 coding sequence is TGCGCCAGCAGCTTGACGGGACTAGAGGGCTACGAGCAGTACTTC. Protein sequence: CASSLTGLEGYEQYF.